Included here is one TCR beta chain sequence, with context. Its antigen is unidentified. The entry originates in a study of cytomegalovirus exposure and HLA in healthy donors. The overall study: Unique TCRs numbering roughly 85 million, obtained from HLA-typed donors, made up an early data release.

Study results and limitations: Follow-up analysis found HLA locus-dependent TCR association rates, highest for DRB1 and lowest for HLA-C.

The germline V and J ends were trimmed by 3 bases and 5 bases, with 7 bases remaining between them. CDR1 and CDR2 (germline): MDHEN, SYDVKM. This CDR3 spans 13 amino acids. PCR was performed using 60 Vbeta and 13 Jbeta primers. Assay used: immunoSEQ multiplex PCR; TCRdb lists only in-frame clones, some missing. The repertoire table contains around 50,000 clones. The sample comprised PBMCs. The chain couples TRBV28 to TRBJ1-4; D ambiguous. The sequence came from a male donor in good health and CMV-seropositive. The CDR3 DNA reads TGTGCCAGCAGTTTGGAGGTAAATGAAAAACTGTTTTTT. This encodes CASSLEVNEKLFF.